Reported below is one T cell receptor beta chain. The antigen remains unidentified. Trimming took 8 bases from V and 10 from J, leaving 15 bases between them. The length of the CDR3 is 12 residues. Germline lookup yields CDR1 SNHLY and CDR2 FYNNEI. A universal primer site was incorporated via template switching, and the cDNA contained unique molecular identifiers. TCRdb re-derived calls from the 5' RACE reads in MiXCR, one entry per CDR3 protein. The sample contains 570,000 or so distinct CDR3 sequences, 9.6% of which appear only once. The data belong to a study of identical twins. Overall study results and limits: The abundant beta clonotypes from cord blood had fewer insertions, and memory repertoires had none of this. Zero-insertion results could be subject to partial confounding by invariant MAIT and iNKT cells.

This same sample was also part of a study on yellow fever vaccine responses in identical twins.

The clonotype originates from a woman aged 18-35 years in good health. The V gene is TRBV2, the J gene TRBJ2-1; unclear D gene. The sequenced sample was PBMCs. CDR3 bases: TGTGCCAGCTTCTTGGGTCCAGGCGAGCAGTTCTTC. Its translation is CASFLGPGEQFF.